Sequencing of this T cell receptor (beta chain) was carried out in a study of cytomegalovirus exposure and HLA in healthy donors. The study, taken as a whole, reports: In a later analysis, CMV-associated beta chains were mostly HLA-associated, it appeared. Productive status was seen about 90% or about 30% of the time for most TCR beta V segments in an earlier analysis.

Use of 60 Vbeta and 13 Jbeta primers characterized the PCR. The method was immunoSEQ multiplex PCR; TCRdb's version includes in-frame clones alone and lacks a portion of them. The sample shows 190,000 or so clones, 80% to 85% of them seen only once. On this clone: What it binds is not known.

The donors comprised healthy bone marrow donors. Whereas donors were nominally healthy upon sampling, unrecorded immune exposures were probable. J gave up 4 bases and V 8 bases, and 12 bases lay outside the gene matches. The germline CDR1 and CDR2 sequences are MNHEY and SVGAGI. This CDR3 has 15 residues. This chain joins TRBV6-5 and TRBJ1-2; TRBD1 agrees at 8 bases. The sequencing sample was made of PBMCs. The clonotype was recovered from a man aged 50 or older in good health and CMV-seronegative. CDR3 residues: CASCTRTGWSYGYTF. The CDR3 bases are TGTGCCAGCTGTACCCGGACAGGGTGGTCCTATGGCTACACCTTC.